One and the same sample provided the 32 T cell receptor beta chains below, sequenced in a study of cytomegalovirus exposure and HLA in healthy donors. Vbeta (60) and Jbeta (13) primers were used in the PCR. Data came from immunoSEQ multiplex PCR; TCRdb stores just in-frame clones and leaves some out. The sample holds nearly 110,000 clones; around 77% are singletons and the top ten take approximately 2.2%. The sequencing sample was made of PBMCs. These receptors were collected from a man in his late teens or twenties in good health and CMV-seronegative.

This sequence joins TRBV7-2 and TRBJ2-3; TRBD2 aligns across 10 bases. This CDR3 is 15 amino acids long. The V segment lost 3 bases and the J segment 1 base; nucleotides outside the gene matches: 1. Germline lookup yields CDR1 SGHTA and CDR2 FQGNSA. The CDR3 sequence is CASSLLAGGTDTQYF. The CDR3, as DNA: TGTGCCAGCAGCTTGCTAGCGGGGGGCACAGATACGCAGTATTTT.

The sample holds one count of this clone. It is unclear where the CDR3 begins or ends on the DNA, so no DNA is shown, and the CDR3 is as TCRdb lists it. The chain couples TRBV28 to TRBJ1-4. Germline CDR1 MDHEN, CDR2 SYDVKM. The CDR3 length equals 14 residues, ends included. Here the CDR3 reads CASSSSGVGEKLFF.

The rearrangement links TRBV19 to TRBJ2-5, with D possibly TRBD1 on 5 matching bases. Germline-derived CDR1 and CDR2 are LNHDA and SQIVND (reference sequence). Trimming removed 3 bases at V and 1 base at J, with 12 bases between. This CDR3 comprises 15 residues. DNA for the CDR3: TGTGCCAGTAGTATTCAGGGTGGTTTCCAAGAGACCCAGTACTTC. This translates into CASSIQGGFQETQYF.

The genes are TRBV28 and TRBJ2-7, with 8 bases matching TRBD2. This CDR3 contains 12 residues. Germline V lookup: CDR1 MDHEN, CDR2 SYDVKM. V dropped 5 bases and J dropped 6; count of bases not matched to a gene: 3. The CDR3 DNA sequence: TGTGCCAGCAGTCCCGGGGGGGGCGAGCAGTACTTC. Translation gives CASSPGGGEQYF.

The gene calls are TRBV5-1 and TRBJ1-2; 7 nucleotides align to TRBD1. The CDR3 contains 16 residues. CDR1 SGHRS and CDR2 YFSETQ come from the germline V gene. J lost 0 bases, V lost 4 bases, and 9 bases had no gene match. In DNA form, the CDR3 reads TGCGCCAGCAGCCGTGGGACAGCCCGAGCTAACTATGGCTACACCTTC. Its protein is CASSRGTARANYGYTF.

This chain uses TRBV6-6 with TRBJ1-2; TRBD1 aligns across 10 bases. This CDR3 is 14 amino acids long. Unmatched junction bases numbered 4, after V lost 5 bases and J lost 4 bases. Per the germline V gene, CDR1 is MNHNY and CDR2 is SVGAGI (reference sequence). The DNA for the CDR3 is TGTGCCAGCAGTCAAGGACAGGGGGGCTATGGCTACACCTTC. Residues: CASSQGQGGYGYTF.

V is TRBV5-1 and J is TRBJ1-4; 10 bases match TRBD1. Germline CDR1 reads SGHRS; CDR2 reads YFSETQ. The CDR3 has 17 residues. V trimming: 6 bases; J trimming: 8 bases; junction bases outside the gene matches: 16. The CDR3 is CASIPGQGRIGKEKLFF. DNA for the CDR3: TGCGCCAGCATCCCGGGACAGGGGAGGATCGGTAAGGAAAAACTGTTTTTT.

V usage is TRBV6-1 and J usage is TRBJ1-2; D is possibly TRBD1 (5 bases). Germline V CDR1 and CDR2: MNHNS, SASEGT. The CDR3 length is 14 residues. Trimming removed 6 bases at V and 8 bases at J, with 19 bases between. The DNA for the CDR3 is TGTGCCAGCAGCCTAGGTGGGAGGGACCAAGGCTACACCTTC. It yields the protein CASSLGGRDQGYTF.

J is TRBJ2-3 and V is TRBV28; D ambiguous. V lost 5 bases and J lost 10, with 16 bases in between. CDR1 and CDR2 from the germline V gene are MDHEN and SYDVKM. The CDR3 extends over 13 amino acids. In DNA form, the CDR3 reads TGTGCCAGCAGTCCCCCGGATCAGGTGGCGCAGTATTTT. It codes for CASSPPDQVAQYF.

CDR3 residues: CASSQMIGTSAQETQYF. CDR3 coding DNA: TGTGCCAGCAGCCAGATGATCGGGACTAGCGCTCAAGAGACCCAGTACTTC. The genes are TRBV14 and TRBJ2-5; TRBD2 aligns across 10 bases. The V gene end was trimmed by 3 bases and the J gene end by 2 bases; junction bases not matched to a gene: 9. CDR3 length equals 17 residues. Germline-derived CDR1 and CDR2 are SGHDN and FVKESK.

This chain's CDR3 is CASSYSTAPNEKLFF. The CDR3 DNA follows: TGTGCCAGCAGTTACTCGACAGCCCCCAATGAAAAACTGTTTTTT. This chain connects TRBV6-6 to TRBJ1-4; D possibly corresponds to TRBD1 (5 bases). Germline CDR1 and CDR2: MNHNY and SVGAGI (reference sequence). V lost 0 bases and J 5 bases, leaving 10 bases between the germline ends. The CDR3 totals 15 residues.

This rearrangement joins TRBV19 to TRBJ2-7, with D maybe TRBD1 (5 bases). V dropped 6 bases and J dropped 2 bases, with 17 bases sitting between them. The CDR3 is 15 amino acids. The germline V gene has CDR1 LNHDA and CDR2 SQIVND (reference sequence). CDR3 residues: CASSRTSWGPYEQYF. In DNA, the CDR3 is TGTGCCAGTAGCCGGACGAGCTGGGGCCCCTACGAGCAGTACTTC.

The genes are TRBV5-1 and TRBJ1-1, with D possibly TRBD1 on 5 matching bases. Per the germline V gene, CDR1 is SGHRS and CDR2 is YFSETQ. This CDR3 contains 15 residues. V lost 0 bases to trimming and J lost 3 bases, with 12 bases between them. This CDR3 reads CASSLGDGRYTEAFF. In DNA form, the CDR3 reads TGCGCCAGCAGCTTGGGGGACGGGAGATACACTGAAGCTTTCTTT.

The chain is built from TRBV11-2 and TRBJ2-7; TRBD2 matches at 8 bases. The CDR3 loop spans 15 amino acids. Germline CDR1 SGHAT, CDR2 FQNNGV. The V and J ends lost 1 base and 7 bases, in that order; junction bases with no gene match: 9. CDR3 coding DNA: TGTGCCAGCAGCTTAGCGGGACTAGGGGGAGGAGAGCAGTACTTC. This codes for CASSLAGLGGGEQYF. Supplemented by reference TRBV11-2 and TRBJ2-7, the full variable domain reads EAGVAQSPRYKIIEKRQSVAFWCNPISGHATLYWYQQILGQGPKLLIQFQNNGVVDDSQLPKDRFSAERLKGVDSTLKIQPAKLEDSAVYLCASSLAGLGGGEQYFGPGTRLTVT.

The J gene is TRBJ2-1, the V gene TRBV6-1; 12 bases match TRBD1. Germline trimming cut 5 bases from V and 8 bases from J; bases unmatched to any gene: 4. In germline, CDR1 is MNHNS, CDR2 SASEGT. The CDR3 totals 14 residues. DNA of the CDR3: TGTGCCAGCAGTAGGGACAGGGGGCTGGATGAGCAGTTCTTC. Translation: CASSRDRGLDEQFF.

This clone was seen more than once but under ten times. V is TRBV9 and J is TRBJ1-6; the D gene is possibly TRBD1 (6 bases). CDR1 is SGDLS, CDR2 YYNGEE, per germline. V shed 3 bases and J shed 10 bases, with 17 bases lying between them. This CDR3 is built from 15 residues. The chain's CDR3 is CASSAQGRGGSPLHF. Written as DNA, the CDR3 is TGTGCCAGCAGCGCGCAGGGGAGGGGGGGGTCACCCCTCCACTTT.

This clone showed up just a few times. The V call is TRBV12-5, the J call TRBJ1-2; possible D gene TRBD1, 6 bases. V lost 1 base and J lost 13, with 10 bases in between. The germline gives CDR1 LGHNT, CDR2 FRNRAP. CDR3 length equals 11 residues. Written as DNA, the CDR3 is TGTGCTAGTGGTTTGGGGACAGATTGCACCTTC. This gives the protein CASGLGTDCTF.

This clone came up a few times. The chain employs TRBV6-1 and TRBJ1-4; 8 bases are shared with TRBD1. The CDR3 extends over 15 amino acids. J was trimmed by 1 base and V by 6 bases; bases with no gene match: 4. Germline V gene sequence: CDR1 MNHNS, CDR2 SASEGT. The CDR3: CASRGGQGTNEKLFF. The CDR3 DNA sequence: TGTGCCAGCAGGGGAGGACAGGGAACTAATGAAAAACTGTTTTTT.

In this sample, this clone turned up a few times. The chain joins TRBV28 to TRBJ2-1; D ambiguous. Germline V gene sequence: CDR1 MDHEN, CDR2 SYDVKM. The V gene lost 7 bases and the J gene lost 9 bases, with 13 bases spanning the gap. The CDR3 is 12 amino acids. The DNA of the CDR3 is TGTGCCAGCACCCCCCGTCCAGGTGAGCAGTTCTTC. Amino acid sequence: CASTPRPGEQFF. Using reference TRBV28 and TRBJ2-1 for the parts outside the CDR3, the full variable domain is DVKVTQSSRYLVKRTGEKVFLECVQDMDHENMFWYRQDPGLGLRLIYFSYDVKMKEKGDIPEGYSVSREKKERFSLILESASTNQTSMYLCASTPRPGEQFFGPGTRLTVL.

In this sample, this clone turned up a few times. The chain has TRBV7-6 and TRBJ2-7; TRBD2 agrees at 8 bases. CDR3 length: 14 residues. Trimming took 5 bases from V and 2 from J; bases not matched to a gene: 5. Germline V CDR1 and CDR2: SGHVS, FNYEAQ. CDR3 sequence: CASSPPAGAYEQYF. In DNA form, the CDR3 reads TGTGCCAGCAGCCCCCCAGCGGGGGCCTACGAGCAGTACTTC.

V and J are TRBV6-6 and TRBJ2-7, with TRBD2 as a possible D gene (5 bases). The germline gives CDR1 MNHNY, CDR2 SVGAGI (reference sequence). Trimming stripped 2 bases from V and 0 bases from J, with 8 bases between. The CDR3 contains 14 residues. CDR3 DNA sequence: TGTGCCAGCAGTTACGAGGGTCTCTCCTACGAGCAGTACTTC. Protein product: CASSYEGLSYEQYF.

The chain uses TRBV23-1 and TRBJ1-2; TRBD1 is a possible D gene (6 bases). TRBV23-1 is noted as an ORF with a role that remains uncertain. V was clipped by 4 bases and J by 3 bases, with 15 bases between them. The CDR3 consists of 15 residues. CDR3 amino acids: CASSLRDTKYYGYTF. CDR3 in DNA: TGCGCCAGCAGTCTCCGGGACACAAAGTACTATGGCTACACCTTC.

V and J are TRBV19 and TRBJ2-3; 8 nucleotides match TRBD1. This CDR3 spans 15 amino acids. Trimming took 5 bases from V and 0 from J; bases not matched to a gene: 4. CDR1 and CDR2 (germline): LNHDA, SQIVND (reference sequence). In DNA form, the CDR3 reads TGTGCCAGTAGTGCGGACAGGGCTAGCACAGATACGCAGTATTTT. This sequence encodes CASSADRASTDTQYF.

The chain joins TRBV9 to TRBJ2-5, with a tentative D call TRBD1 (6 bases). Germline CDR1 is SGDLS and CDR2 is YYNGEE. V was pared by 0 bases and J by 1 base, with 7 bases between. The CDR3 is 14 residues long. The CDR3 DNA follows: TGTGCCAGCAGCGTAGGCAGGGGCCAAGAGACCCAGTACTTC. Amino acids: CASSVGRGQETQYF. Filled out from reference TRBV9 and TRBJ2-5, the complete variable domain reads DSGVTQTPKHLITATGQRVTLRCSPRSGDLSVYWYQQSLDQGLQFLIQYYNGEERAKGNILERFSAQQFPDLHSELNLSSLELGDSALYFCASSVGRGQETQYFGPGTRLLVL.

The rearrangement links TRBV7-8 to TRBJ2-7, with 8 bases identical to TRBD2. CDR1 SGHVS and CDR2 FQNEAQ come from the germline V gene. After removal of 1 base from V and 6 bases from J, the junction contained 14 bases not matched to a gene. This CDR3 region has 17 residues. CDR3: CASSLGPLAGATSEQYF. The CDR3 DNA is TGTGCCAGCAGCTTAGGACCGCTAGCGGGTGCTACTTCCGAGCAGTACTTC.

A remark on this clone: One end of the junction does not line up with germline, which may come from a read error. CDR3 bases: TGTGCTAGCAGCCCAACCGGGACTAGTGAGTCCGAGCAGTACTTC. Translated, it gives CASSPTGTSESEQYF. V gene TRBV7-7 combines with J gene TRBJ2-7, with 8 bases that match TRBD2. CDR1 and CDR2 (germline): SSHAT, FNYEAQ (reference sequence). This CDR3 has 15 residues. The variable domain in full, with the rest retrieved from reference TRBV7-7 and TRBJ2-7, is GAGVSQSPRYKVTKRGQDVTLRCDPISSHATLYWYQQALGQGPEFLTYFNYEAQPDKSGLPSDRFSAERPEGSISTLTIQRTEQRDSAMYRCASSPTGTSESEQYFGPGTRLTVT.

A single count supports this clone. The chain carries TRBV6-6 and TRBJ1-1; TRBD1 aligns across 10 bases. CDR1 is MNHNY, CDR2 SVGAGI, per germline (reference sequence). The CDR3 consists of 15 residues. After removal of 5 bases from V and 6 bases from J, the junction contained 9 bases not matched to a gene. CDR3 loop: CASSRPGTGVPEAFF. The CDR3 bases are TGTGCCAGCAGTCGTCCCGGGACAGGGGTTCCTGAAGCTTTCTTT.

V usage is TRBV7-9 and J usage is TRBJ1-4, with D perhaps matching TRBD1 (5 bases). This CDR3 contains 19 residues. CDR1 SEHNR and CDR2 FQNEAQ come from the germline V gene (reference sequence). V was cut by 1 base and J by 2 bases, with 20 bases left in between. CDR3 DNA sequence: TGTGCCAGCAGCTTAGGCAGTGTGGGGGGGATCTTCACTAATGAAAAACTGTTTTTT. Residues: CASSLGSVGGIFTNEKLFF. The whole variable domain, filled in from reference TRBV7-9 and TRBJ1-4, reads DTGVSQNPRHKITKRGQNVTFRCDPISEHNRLYWYRQTLGQGPEFLTYFQNEAQLEKSRLLSDRFSAERPKGSFSTLEIQRTEQGDSAMYLCASSLGSVGGIFTNEKLFFGSGTQLSVL.

This chain links TRBV28 with TRBJ1-6; D may be TRBD1 (6 bases). This CDR3 has 15 residues. Germline V lookup: CDR1 MDHEN, CDR2 SYDVKM. Trimming left V 1 base short and J 5 bases short, with 9 bases between. CDR3 residues: CASSLSGVDNSPLHF. The CDR3 nucleotides read TGTGCCAGCAGTTTATCAGGGGTGGATAATTCACCCCTCCACTTT. The full variable domain, rest sourced from reference TRBV28 and TRBJ1-6, is DVKVTQSSRYLVKRTGEKVFLECVQDMDHENMFWYRQDPGLGLRLIYFSYDVKMKEKGDIPEGYSVSREKKERFSLILESASTNQTSMYLCASSLSGVDNSPLHFGNGTRLTVT.

This chain uses TRBV28 with TRBJ1-1, with D unclear. The CDR3 runs 13 residues. Trimming took 4 bases from V and 0 from J, leaving 6 bases between them. CDR1 and CDR2 (germline): MDHEN, SYDVKM. The CDR3 region is CASSSGVNTEAFF. In DNA, the CDR3 is TGTGCCAGCAGTTCAGGTGTGAACACTGAAGCTTTCTTT.

The V gene is TRBV11-2, the J gene TRBJ1-6; a possible D gene is TRBD1 (6 bases). The CDR3 totals 14 residues. Germline V gives CDR1 SGHAT, CDR2 FQNNGV. The ends were cut back, 6 bases at V and 8 bases at J, with 14 bases in the middle. The CDR3 loop is CASRDTGPHSPLHF. CDR3 in DNA: TGTGCCAGCAGAGACACAGGGCCTCATTCACCCCTCCACTTT.

The V gene is TRBV29-1, the J gene TRBJ1-1; 11 positions match TRBD1. V was pared by 8 bases and J by 5 bases, with 7 bases of the junction left unmatched. CDR1 SQVTM and CDR2 ANQGSEA come from the germline V gene. This CDR3 has 13 amino acids. The CDR3 region is CSFRTGGRTEAFF. CDR3 in DNA: TGCAGCTTCCGGACAGGGGGCCGGACTGAAGCTTTCTTT.